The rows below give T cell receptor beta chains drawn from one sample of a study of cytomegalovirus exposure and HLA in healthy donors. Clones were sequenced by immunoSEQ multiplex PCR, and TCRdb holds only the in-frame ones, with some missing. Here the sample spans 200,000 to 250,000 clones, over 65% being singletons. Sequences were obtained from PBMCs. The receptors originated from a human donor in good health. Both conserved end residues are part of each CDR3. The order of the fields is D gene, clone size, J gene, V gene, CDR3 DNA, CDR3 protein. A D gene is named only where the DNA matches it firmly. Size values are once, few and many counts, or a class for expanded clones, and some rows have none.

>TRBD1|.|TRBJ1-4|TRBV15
TGTGCCACCAGCAGGACAGGGATGGAGAAAAAACTGTTTTTT
CATSRTGMEKKLFF
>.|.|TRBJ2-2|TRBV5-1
TGCGCCAGCAGCCCGTCCGGCCCGGGGACCGGGGAGCTGTTTTTT
CASSPSGPGTGELFF
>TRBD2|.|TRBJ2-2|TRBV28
TGTGCCAGCAGGATAGCGGGAGAGGATACCGGGGAGCTGTTTTTT
CASRIAGEDTGELFF
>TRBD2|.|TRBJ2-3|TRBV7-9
TGTGCCAGCAGCTTATGGGCTAGCGGGAGAACAGGGGATACGCAGTATTTT
CASSLWASGRTGDTQYF
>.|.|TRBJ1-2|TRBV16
TGTGCCAGCAGCCAATCGCTCCAGTATGGCTACACCTTC
CASSQSLQYGYTF
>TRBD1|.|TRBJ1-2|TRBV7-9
TGTGCCAGCAGCCAGGGACAGGGTGAAGGCTACACCTTC
CASSQGQGEGYTF
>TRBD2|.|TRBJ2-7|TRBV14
TGTGCCAGCAGCCAATCGACTAGCGGGATCTACGAGCAGTACTTC
CASSQSTSGIYEQYF
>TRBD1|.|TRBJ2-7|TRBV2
TGTGCCAGCAGTGGACAGGGGCTGGACGAGCAGTACTTC
CASSGQGLDEQYF
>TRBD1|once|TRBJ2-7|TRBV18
TGTGCCAGCTCACTAGACAGGGAAGGGCAGTACTTC
CASSLDREGQYF
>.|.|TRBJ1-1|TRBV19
TGTGCCAGTAGTGCAAACAGGGTGGTGAACACTGAAGCTTTCTTT
CASSANRVVNTEAFF
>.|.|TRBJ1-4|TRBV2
TGTGCCAGCGGACAGATTAATGAAAAACTGTTTTTT
CASGQINEKLFF
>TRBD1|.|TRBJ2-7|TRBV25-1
TGTGCCAGCAGTGTCGCCGGGACAGGGGGCCACGAGCAGTACTTC
CASSVAGTGGHEQYF
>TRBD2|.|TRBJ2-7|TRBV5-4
TGTGCCAGCAGCCATGGACTAGCGGGAGGGTTCTACGAGCAGTACTTC
CASSHGLAGGFYEQYF
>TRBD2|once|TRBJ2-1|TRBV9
TGTGCCAGCAGCAGCCCCGGGACTAGCGGGAGGGGTGAGCAGTTCTTC
CASSSPGTSGRGEQFF
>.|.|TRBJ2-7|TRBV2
TGTGCCAGCAGTGATGGGCAGACCTACGAGCAGTACTTC
CASSDGQTYEQYF